The rows below give T cell receptor beta chains drawn from one sample of a study of identical twins. Each CDR3 protein is one row after TCRdb ran MiXCR on the 5' RACE reads. The table shows approximately 490,000 distinct CDR3 sequences, with more than 20% occurring only once. The same data also contributed to another study, on yellow fever vaccine responses in identical twins.

Source material: CD4+ T cells sorted from blood. The origin of the receptors is a woman aged 18-30 years in good health. Both conserved end residues are trimmed from each CDR3.

J	V	CDR3
TRBJ2-3	TRBV3-1	ASSQDQLTDTQY
TRBJ1-5	TRBV20-1	SANPGQGRQPQH
TRBJ2-5	TRBV5-1	ASSLGSRTSQETQY
TRBJ2-1	TRBV5-1	ASSFPAGGTPNEQF
TRBJ2-2	TRBV5-1	ASSLGLAGENTGELF
TRBJ2-4	TRBV5-1	ASSLELGRGDNIQY
TRBJ1-5	TRBV15	ATSRPPGNNQPQH
TRBJ2-5	TRBV10-3	AISDLARQGAGETQY
TRBJ2-1	TRBV2	ASPRGQEIDEQF
TRBJ2-7	TRBV5-1	ASSSLAPGGPYEQY
TRBJ1-3	TRBV20-1	SARGGTGGAYDTIY
TRBJ1-2	TRBV20-1	SARGEGPGASGYT
TRBJ2-7	TRBV11-2	ASSITDGASYEQY
TRBJ2-2	TRBV12-3/TRBV12-4	ASSFARPRQSTGELF
TRBJ2-5	TRBV12-3/TRBV12-4	ASSLGPHGTQY
TRBJ2-1	TRBV5-1	ASSYNLGQGPYNEQF
TRBJ2-4	TRBV11-2	ASSLSHPIQY
TRBJ1-2	TRBV5-1	ASSSDTGGAFLVYGYT
TRBJ2-5	TRBV2	ASNRDPGETQY
TRBJ2-7	TRBV10-3	ATNRGASYEQY
TRBJ2-1	TRBV20-1	SARVRQGSNEQF
TRBJ2-1	TRBV5-1	ASSQTGTGNNEQF
TRBJ2-1	TRBV27	ASSLATINEQF